Following are 2 T cell receptor beta chains from one sample sequenced in a study of cytomegalovirus exposure and HLA in healthy donors. Vbeta (60) and Jbeta (13) primers were used in the PCR. Clones were sequenced by immunoSEQ multiplex PCR, and TCRdb holds only the in-frame ones, with some missing. The sample contains more than 65,000 clones, 70% to 75% of which appear only once. The material sequenced was PBMCs. These receptor sequences come from a woman aged 45-59 years in good health and CMV-seropositive.

The chain employs TRBV4-2 and TRBJ2-1, with TRBD2 identical over 8 bases. Germline-derived CDR1 and CDR2 are LGHNA and YNFKEQ. V was clipped by 3 bases and J by 9 bases; unmatched bases: 19. This CDR3 has 18 amino acids. The CDR3 DNA sequence: TGTGCCAGCAGCCATCTACGGGAGCTAGCGGGCCCCACGGGTGAGCAGTTCTTC. This codes for CASSHLRELAGPTGEQFF.

This rearrangement joins TRBV5-6 to TRBJ1-3; possibly TRBD1 for D (6 bases). This CDR3 spans 16 amino acids. Trimming left V 0 bases short and J 4 bases short, with 14 bases between. The germline CDR1 and CDR2 sequences are SGHDT and YYEEEE. This CDR3 is CASSLGTGYQGNTIYF. The CDR3, as DNA: TGTGCCAGCAGCTTGGGCACAGGGTATCAAGGAAACACCATATATTTT.